One and the same sample provided the 23 T cell receptor beta chains below, sequenced in a study of Graves' ophthalmopathy and Graves' hyperthyroidism. Amplifying from RNA transcripts, the study obtained TCR beta CDR3 regions. The first-round RT-PCR employed HTBI primers together with the Qiagen OneStep RT-PCR kit. A multiplex PCR was then performed as the second round. TCRdb reprocessed the multiplex PCR reads via MiXCR and lists one record per CDR3 protein. Of 360,000 or so distinct CDR3 sequences in the sample, around 18% were seen once. Sequencing was performed on peripheral blood. The receptors shown here come from a woman in her late teens or twenties with Graves' ophthalmopathy.

Ten or more counts support this clonotype. This sequence joins TRBV12-3 or TRBV12-4 and TRBJ2-5, with 7 nucleotides matching TRBD1. V shed 0 bases, J shed 0 bases, and the junction held 7 bases outside the gene matches. This CDR3 has 17 amino acids. The CDR3 DNA sequence: TGTGCCAGCAGTTTAGCGCTTGGTGGGACAGACCAAGAGACCCAGTACTTC. Encoded protein: CASSLALGGTDQETQYF.

This clonotype was counted many times. This chain uses TRBV28 with TRBJ2-7, with D maybe TRBD1 (5 bases). Trimming left V 3 bases short and J 0 bases short, with 15 bases between. The CDR3 is 16 residues long. Germline assignment: CDR1 MDHEN and CDR2 SYDVKM. The CDR3 coding sequence is TGTGCCAGCAGTTTGTCGACAGACTCGAGCTCCTACGAGCAGTACTTC. Translated, it gives CASSLSTDSSSYEQYF.

The chain recombines TRBV6-1 with TRBJ2-7, with TRBD2 identical over 9 bases. From germline, CDR1 is MNHNS and CDR2 SASEGT. Trimming at V came to 5 bases and at J to 4 bases, leaving 9 bases not matched to a gene. The CDR3 is made up of 15 amino acids. The CDR3 protein is CASSLSTSGLYEQYF. Here the CDR3 DNA reads TGTGCCAGCAGTCTAAGTACTAGCGGGCTTTACGAGCAGTACTTC.

Ten or more counts support this clonotype. J is TRBJ1-2 and V is TRBV19; 7 nucleotides line up with TRBD1. V shed 6 bases and J 4 bases; nucleotides not matched to a gene: 8. There are 14 residues in the CDR3. Per the germline V gene, CDR1 is LNHDA and CDR2 is SQIVND (reference sequence). The CDR3 protein is CASRPGTAFYGYTF. The CDR3 region has the DNA TGTGCCAGTAGACCCGGGACAGCCTTCTATGGCTACACCTTC.

This clonotype was found many times. Lacking the conserved final phenylalanine or tryptophan, this CDR3 likely reflects a read error. V usage is TRBV29-1 and J usage is TRBJ1-1; tentative D call: TRBD1 (5 bases). The CDR3 runs to 12 residues. Germline loops: CDR1 SQVTM, CDR2 ANQGSEA. V lost 5 bases to trimming and J lost 1 base, with 8 bases between them. The CDR3 coding sequence is TGCAGCGTTCGACAGAGGAACACTGAAGCTTTCCTT. It codes for CSVRQRNTEAFL.

This clonotype was observed at least ten times. The chain carries TRBV6-1 and TRBJ2-3; 7 bases map to TRBD1. CDR1 is MNHNS, CDR2 SASEGT, per germline. The CDR3 spans 13 residues. The ends lost 6 bases at V and 4 bases at J; junction bases unmatched: 4. The CDR3 region has the DNA TGTGCCAGCAGAAAAACAGGGGCAGATACGCAGTATTTT. Translated: CASRKTGADTQYF.

This clonotype was counted many times. This chain links TRBV6-5 with TRBJ2-4; D ambiguous. The V end was cut by 1 base, the J end by 0 bases, with 4 bases between. This CDR3 has 14 amino acids. Germline V gene sequence: CDR1 MNHEY, CDR2 SVGAGI. Written as DNA, the CDR3 is TGTGCCAGCAGTTACTGGCTAGCCAAAAACATTCAGTACTTC. This codes for CASSYWLAKNIQYF.

This clonotype was found many times. The chain is built from TRBV6-2 or TRBV6-3 and TRBJ1-1; D remains ambiguous. CDR3 size: 13 residues. Trimming pared 7 bases from V and 1 base from J, leaving 10 bases between. Germline V gene data show CDR1 as MNHEY and CDR2 as SVGEGT. The CDR3 sequence is CASKGQRNTEAFF. The CDR3 DNA reads as TGTGCCAGCAAGGGCCAGAGGAACACTGAAGCTTTCTTT.

This clonotype was found a few times. The chain is built from TRBV27 and TRBJ1-5; tentative D call: TRBD1 (5 bases). Germline values: CDR1 MNHEY, CDR2 SMNVEV (reference sequence). The CDR3 runs 18 residues. V lost 2 bases and J 0 bases, leaving 17 bases between the germline ends. The CDR3 sequence is CASSLRAGALNSNQPQHF. The CDR3 region has the DNA TGTGCCAGCAGTTTAAGGGCCGGGGCTCTAAATAGCAATCAGCCCCAGCATTTT.

This clonotype was detected ten times or more. The chain carries TRBV14 and TRBJ2-5, with TRBD2 as a possible D gene (7 bases). The CDR3 runs 17 residues. The germline V gene has CDR1 SGHDN and CDR2 FVKESK. Between the trimmed V and J ends, which lost 1 base and 3 bases, there was a span of 18 bases. CDR3: CASSQVTGGLGEETQYF. The DNA of the CDR3 is TGTGCCAGCAGCCAAGTAACGGGGGGCTTAGGAGAAGAGACCCAGTACTTC. Full variable domain (outside the CDR3, taken from reference TRBV14 and TRBJ2-5): EAGVTQFPSHSVIEKGQTVTLRCDPISGHDNLYWYRRVMGKEIKFLLHFVKESKQDESGMPNNRFLAERTGGTYSTLKVQPAELEDSGVYFCASSQVTGGLGEETQYFGPGTRLLVL.

The sample holds a few counts of this clonotype. V and J are TRBV6-2 or TRBV6-3 and TRBJ1-2, with D possibly TRBD1 on 5 matching bases. Trimming pared 3 bases from V and 4 bases from J, leaving 12 bases between. The germline gives CDR1 MNHEY, CDR2 SVGEGT. CDR3 length: 14 amino acids. The CDR3, as DNA: TGTGCCAGCAGTTATCAGGGTTCAGGCTATGGCTACACCTTC. This gives the protein CASSYQGSGYGYTF.

This clonotype was detected ten times or more. The chain employs TRBV6-2 or TRBV6-3 and TRBJ2-7; D is unresolved. Germline-derived CDR1 and CDR2 are MNHEY and SVGEGT. V was cut by 2 bases and J by 0 bases, with 5 bases left in between. The CDR3 consists of 13 residues. The chain's CDR3 is CASSYTLSYEQYF. For the CDR3, the DNA is TGTGCCAGCAGTTACACCCTCTCCTACGAGCAGTACTTC.

This clonotype came up many times. The chain joins TRBV4-1 to TRBJ1-5, with D uncertain. The CDR3 totals 16 residues. Germline V gene lookup returns CDR1 MGHRA and CDR2 YSYEKL. Between the trimmed V and J ends, which lost 0 bases and 2 bases, there was a span of 11 bases. The CDR3, as DNA: TGCGCCAGCAGCCAAGATCCCAGCTTGGGCAATCAGCCCCAGCATTTT. Amino acids: CASSQDPSLGNQPQHF.

This clonotype has at least ten counts. This may be a read error, as it is one base from a much larger clone. CDR3 protein: CVSSYTRNTGELFF. The CDR3 bases are TGTGTCAGCAGTTACACCAGGAACACCGGGGAGCTGTTTTTT. The V call is TRBV6-2 or TRBV6-3, the J call TRBJ2-2; D not certain. CDR1 is MNHEY and CDR2 is SVGEGT in the germline V gene. CDR3 length: 14 residues.

This clonotype was observed at least ten times. This sequence joins TRBV20-1 and TRBJ2-7; 8 nucleotides align to TRBD1. Unmatched junction bases numbered 9, after V lost 6 bases and J lost 2 bases. The CDR3 consists of 14 residues. CDR1 is DFQATT, CDR2 SNEGSKA, per germline (reference sequence). The CDR3 here is CSAIDRGPTYEQYF. The CDR3 DNA is TGCAGTGCCATAGACAGGGGCCCCACCTACGAGCAGTACTTC.

This clonotype came up many times. This chain uses TRBV11-2 with TRBJ2-7; D is unresolved. This CDR3 is built from 14 residues. Germline V lookup: CDR1 SGHAT, CDR2 FQNNGV. With 3 bases removed from V and 1 base from J, the gap between germline ends came to 10 bases. The CDR3 DNA reads TGTGCCAGCAGCTTTGCCGCCGGATCCTACGAGCAGTACTTC. This gives the protein CASSFAAGSYEQYF.

The chain uses TRBV19 and TRBJ2-5; D may be TRBD2 (6 bases). V gave up 1 base and J gave up 1 base, with 10 bases separating them. From germline, CDR1 is LNHDA and CDR2 SQIVND (reference sequence). The CDR3 has 15 amino acids. CDR3 region: CASSIAGGGQETQYF. CDR3 sequence (DNA): TGTGCCAGTAGTATAGCCGGGGGAGGCCAAGAGACCCAGTACTTC.

Many counts were recorded for this clonotype. This chain joins TRBV7-6 and TRBJ1-2; TRBD1 matches 9 bases. Per germline, CDR1 SGHVS and CDR2 FNYEAQ. V lost 7 bases and J lost 7; bases outside the gene matches: 13. This CDR3 has 15 amino acids. The CDR3 DNA reads TGTGCCAGCACTCTAACTCAGGGACAGGGTAGTGGCTACACCTTC. Translating it yields CASTLTQGQGSGYTF.

This clonotype was detected many times. This chain connects TRBV6-2 or TRBV6-3 to TRBJ2-5, with 14 bases fitting TRBD2. CDR3 length: 18 residues. Germline CDR1 is MNHEY and CDR2 is SVGEGT. Trimming cost V 2 bases and J 3 bases; bases outside gene matches: 8. CDR3 sequence (DNA): TGTGCCAGCAGTTACCCGAAGGGACTAGCGGGAGCGGAAGAGACCCAGTACTTC. Protein: CASSYPKGLAGAEETQYF.

This clonotype was seen repeatedly, ten times or more. This chain connects TRBV18 to TRBJ1-2; D unresolved. V lost 3 bases and J 4 bases, leaving 15 bases between the germline ends. Germline CDR1 is KGHSH and CDR2 is LQKENI. The CDR3 is 15 residues long. This chain's CDR3 is CASSPIPPGSYGYTF. The CDR3 DNA follows: TGTGCCAGCTCACCTATCCCCCCCGGGAGCTATGGCTACACCTTC.

This clonotype showed up many times. This chain links TRBV6-5 with TRBJ1-1; the D gene is possibly TRBD1 (5 bases). The germline V gene encodes CDR1 MNHEY and CDR2 SVGAGI. The CDR3 has 14 amino acids. Trimming removed 0 bases from V and 5 bases from J, with 10 bases in between. DNA of the CDR3: TGTGCCAGCAGTTACTCGACAGAGGGTACTGAAGCTTTCTTT. Encoded protein: CASSYSTEGTEAFF.

The V gene is TRBV6-4, the J gene TRBJ1-2, with D hard to call. The CDR3 loop spans 14 amino acids. Germline V CDR1 and CDR2: MRHNA, SNTAGT. Between the trimmed V and J ends, which lost 2 bases and 3 bases, there was a span of 10 bases. The CDR3 protein is CASSDGLVHYGYTF. The CDR3 DNA reads TGTGCCAGCAGTGACGGACTAGTCCACTATGGCTACACCTTC.

This clonotype was recorded many times. V is TRBV7-3 and J is TRBJ2-7, with 11 bases matching TRBD1. This CDR3 has 14 amino acids. CDR1 and CDR2 from the germline V gene are SGHTA and FQGTGA. J gave up 7 bases and V 1 base, and 3 bases lay outside the gene matches. The CDR3 here is CASSLMGQGGEQYF. Here the CDR3 DNA reads TGTGCCAGCAGCTTAATGGGACAGGGGGGGGAGCAGTACTTC.